This record concerns one T cell receptor (beta chain) sequence. Its antigen is still unknown. Germline V CDR1 and CDR2: SGHDN, FVKESK. Trimming at V came to 1 base and at J to 7 bases, leaving 15 bases not matched to a gene. The length of the CDR3 is 17 residues. This sample stems from a study of cytomegalovirus exposure and HLA in healthy donors. Overall study findings and caveats: TCR beta sequences numbering around 15,000 were associated with HLA alleles at 0.05 false discovery rate in a later analysis.

Primers included in the PCR were 60 Vbeta and 13 Jbeta primers. The protocol was immunoSEQ multiplex PCR, while the TCRdb copy is restricted to in-frame clones and leaves out a portion. The top ten clones hold 2.5% to 3.5% of a sample with more than 95,000 clones, more than 65% of them seen once. This chain joins TRBV14 and TRBJ1-2; TRBD1 matches 7 bases. This clonotype was sampled from a man aged 30 to 45 in good health and CMV-seronegative. The sample taken for sequencing was PBMCs. CDR3 nucleotide sequence: TGTGCCAGCAGCCAAGGGATGGAGGGGGCGTTATACCGTGGCTACACCTTC. The encoded protein is CASSQGMEGALYRGYTF.